This entry features one TCR beta chain sequence. Its cognate antigen is unknown. Sorting with CD45RO/CCR7/CD25/CD127/CD95/CD27 yielded naive, central memory, regulatory and stem-like memory CD4+ cells. TCRB transcripts that were expressed got sequenced, as all of the isolated RNA had been reverse transcribed. Measured with immunoSEQ multiplex PCR; TCRdb has only the in-frame clones, and not every one. The sample consists of roughly 240,000 clones, around 24% of them appearing once. The data belong to a study of beta chain features in type 1 diabetes. Whole-study context: Across every sample, around 100,000,000 sorted cells were examined in total. Regarding the study as a whole: People with Type 1 diabetes carried modestly yet significantly shorter TCRB CDR3s in all four CD4+ subsets. Lower insertion and higher deletion counts appeared at VDJ junctions in type 1 diabetes patients. cDNA sequencing could over-represent cells with high TCR expression.

The CDR3 has 14 residues. V lost 6 bases to trimming and J lost 8 bases, with 17 bases between them. Germline V gene sequence: CDR1 MDHEN, CDR2 SYDVKM. This chain links TRBV28 with TRBJ2-1; a weak D match, TRBD2 (6 bases). The receptor comes from a woman in her 30s with type 1 diabetes. Sequenced sample: naive CD4+ T cells from blood. CDR3 in DNA: TGTGCCAGCAGCCCCGTCAGCAGGGACTATGAGCAGTTCTTC. Translated, it gives CASSPVSRDYEQFF.